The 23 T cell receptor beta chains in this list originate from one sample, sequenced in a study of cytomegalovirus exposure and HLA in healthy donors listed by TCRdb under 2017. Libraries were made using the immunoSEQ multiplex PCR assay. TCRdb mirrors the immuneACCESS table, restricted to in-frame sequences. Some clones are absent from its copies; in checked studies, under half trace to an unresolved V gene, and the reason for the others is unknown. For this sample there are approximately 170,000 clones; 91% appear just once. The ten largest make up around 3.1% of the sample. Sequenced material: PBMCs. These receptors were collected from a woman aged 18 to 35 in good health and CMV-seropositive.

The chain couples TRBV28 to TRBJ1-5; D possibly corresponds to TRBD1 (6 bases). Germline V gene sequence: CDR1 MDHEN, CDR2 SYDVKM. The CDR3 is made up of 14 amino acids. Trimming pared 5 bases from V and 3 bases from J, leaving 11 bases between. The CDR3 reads CASSLRQVNQPQHF. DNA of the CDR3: TGTGCCAGCAGTCTTCGACAGGTCAATCAGCCCCAGCATTTT.

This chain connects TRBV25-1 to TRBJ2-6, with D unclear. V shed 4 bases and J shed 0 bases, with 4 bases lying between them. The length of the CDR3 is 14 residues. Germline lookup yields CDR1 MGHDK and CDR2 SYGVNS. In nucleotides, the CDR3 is TGTGCCAGCAGTGTTAGCTCTGGGGCCAACGTCCTGACTTTC. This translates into CASSVSSGANVLTF.

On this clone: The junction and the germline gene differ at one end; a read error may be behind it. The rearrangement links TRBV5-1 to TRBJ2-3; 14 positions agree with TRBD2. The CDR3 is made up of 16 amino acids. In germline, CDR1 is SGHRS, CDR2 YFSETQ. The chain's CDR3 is CASSVTGLAGADTQYF. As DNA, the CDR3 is TGCGCCAGCAGCGTCACGGGACTAGCGGGAGCAGACACGCAGTATTTT.

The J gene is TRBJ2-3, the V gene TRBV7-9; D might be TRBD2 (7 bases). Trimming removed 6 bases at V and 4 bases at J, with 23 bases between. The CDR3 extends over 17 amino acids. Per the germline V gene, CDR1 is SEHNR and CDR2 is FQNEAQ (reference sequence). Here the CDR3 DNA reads TGTGCCAGCAGTGCTACGGGGGGCGGGAGTAACGCAGATACGCAGTATTTT. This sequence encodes CASSATGGGSNADTQYF.

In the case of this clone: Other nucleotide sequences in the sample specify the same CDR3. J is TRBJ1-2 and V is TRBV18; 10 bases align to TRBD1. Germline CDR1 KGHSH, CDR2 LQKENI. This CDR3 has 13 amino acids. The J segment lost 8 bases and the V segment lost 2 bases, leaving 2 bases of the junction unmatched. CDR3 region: CASSPGQGGGYTF. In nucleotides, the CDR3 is TGTGCCAGCTCACCAGGACAGGGGGGAGGCTACACCTTC.

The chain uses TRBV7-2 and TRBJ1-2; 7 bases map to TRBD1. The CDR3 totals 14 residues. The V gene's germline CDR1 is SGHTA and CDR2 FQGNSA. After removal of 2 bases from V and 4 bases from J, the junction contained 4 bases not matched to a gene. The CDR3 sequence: CASSLKGQSYGYTF. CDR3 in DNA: TGTGCCAGCAGCTTAAAGGGACAGAGCTATGGCTACACCTTC.

This CDR3 is CASSQIQGSGYTF. For the CDR3, the DNA is TGTGCCAGCAGCCAGATACAGGGATCGGGCTACACCTTC. The genes are TRBV14 and TRBJ1-2; D might be TRBD1 (6 bases). The CDR3 extends over 13 amino acids. Germline loops: CDR1 SGHDN, CDR2 FVKESK. The V and J ends lost 3 bases and 8 bases respectively, with 13 bases between them.

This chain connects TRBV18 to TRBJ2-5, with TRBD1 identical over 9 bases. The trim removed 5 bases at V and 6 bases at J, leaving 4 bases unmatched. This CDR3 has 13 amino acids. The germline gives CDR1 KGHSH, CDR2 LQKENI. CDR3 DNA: TGTGCCAGCTCAGGGACAGGGATCAAGACCCAGTACTTC. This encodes CASSGTGIKTQYF.

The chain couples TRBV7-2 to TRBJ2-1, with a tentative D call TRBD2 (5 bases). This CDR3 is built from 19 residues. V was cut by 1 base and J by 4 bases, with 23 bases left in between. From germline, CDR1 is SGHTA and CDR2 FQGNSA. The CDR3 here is CASSLVWAEGSVGYNEQFF. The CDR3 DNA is TGTGCCAGCAGCTTAGTTTGGGCCGAGGGAAGTGTGGGGTACAATGAGCAGTTCTTC.

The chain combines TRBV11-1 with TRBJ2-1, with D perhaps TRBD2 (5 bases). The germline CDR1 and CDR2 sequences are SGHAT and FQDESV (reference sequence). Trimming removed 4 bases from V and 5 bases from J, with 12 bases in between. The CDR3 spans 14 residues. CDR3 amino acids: CASSSGGFNNEQFF. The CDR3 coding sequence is TGTGCCAGCAGCTCCGGCGGGTTTAACAATGAGCAGTTCTTC.

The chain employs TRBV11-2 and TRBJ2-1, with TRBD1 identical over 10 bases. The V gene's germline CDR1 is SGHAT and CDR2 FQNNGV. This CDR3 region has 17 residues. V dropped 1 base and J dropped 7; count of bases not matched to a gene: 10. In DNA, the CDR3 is TGTGCCAGCAGCTTAGGGATTGGGGACAGGGGAAATAATGAGCAGTTCTTC. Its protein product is CASSLGIGDRGNNEQFF.

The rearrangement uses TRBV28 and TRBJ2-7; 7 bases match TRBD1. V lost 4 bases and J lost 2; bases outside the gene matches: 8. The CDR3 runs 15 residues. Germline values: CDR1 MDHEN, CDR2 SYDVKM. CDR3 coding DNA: TGTGCCAGCAGTTCCTCGACAGGGCGGGCCTACGAGCAGTACTTC. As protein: CASSSSTGRAYEQYF.

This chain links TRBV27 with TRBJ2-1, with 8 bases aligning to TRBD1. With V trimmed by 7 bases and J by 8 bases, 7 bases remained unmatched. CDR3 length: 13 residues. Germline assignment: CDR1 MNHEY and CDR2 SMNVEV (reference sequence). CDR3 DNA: TGTGCCAGCACGGGGGACAGGTCCTATGAGCAGTTCTTC. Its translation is CASTGDRSYEQFF.

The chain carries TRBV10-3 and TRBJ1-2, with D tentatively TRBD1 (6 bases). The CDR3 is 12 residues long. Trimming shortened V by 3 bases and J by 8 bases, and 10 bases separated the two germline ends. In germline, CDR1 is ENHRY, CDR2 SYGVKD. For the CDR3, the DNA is TGTGCCATCAGTGAACAGGGCTACGGCTACACCTTC. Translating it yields CAISEQGYGYTF.

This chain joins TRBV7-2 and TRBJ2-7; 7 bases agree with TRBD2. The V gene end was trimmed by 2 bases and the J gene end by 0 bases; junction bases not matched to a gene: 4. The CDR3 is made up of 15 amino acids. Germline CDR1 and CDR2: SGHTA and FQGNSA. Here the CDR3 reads CASSLFGGSSYEQYF. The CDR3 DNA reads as TGTGCCAGCAGCTTATTCGGCGGGAGCTCCTACGAGCAGTACTTC.

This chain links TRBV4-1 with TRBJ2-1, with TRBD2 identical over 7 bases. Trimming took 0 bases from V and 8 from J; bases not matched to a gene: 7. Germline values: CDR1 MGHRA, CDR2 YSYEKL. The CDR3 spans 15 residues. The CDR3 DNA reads TGCGCCAGCAGCCAAGATTTACTAGCGATCTATGAGCAGTTCTTC. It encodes CASSQDLLAIYEQFF.

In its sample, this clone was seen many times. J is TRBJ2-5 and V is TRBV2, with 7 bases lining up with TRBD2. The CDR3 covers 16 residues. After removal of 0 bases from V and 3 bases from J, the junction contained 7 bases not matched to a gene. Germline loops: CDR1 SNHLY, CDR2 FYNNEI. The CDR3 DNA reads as TGTGCCAGCAGTGAAGCGCATGGGGAGGGCGAAGAGACCCAGTACTTC. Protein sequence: CASSEAHGEGEETQYF.

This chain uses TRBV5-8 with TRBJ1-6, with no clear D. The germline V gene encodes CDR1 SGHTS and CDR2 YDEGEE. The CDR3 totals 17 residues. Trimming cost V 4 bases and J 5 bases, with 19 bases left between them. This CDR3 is CASSPGWGTRDNSPLHF. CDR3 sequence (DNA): TGTGCCAGCAGCCCCGGTTGGGGTACTAGGGATAATTCACCCCTCCACTTT.

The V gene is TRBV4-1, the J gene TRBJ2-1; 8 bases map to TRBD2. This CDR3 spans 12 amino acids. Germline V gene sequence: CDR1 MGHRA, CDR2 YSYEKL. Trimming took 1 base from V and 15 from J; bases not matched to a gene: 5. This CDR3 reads CASSQGGLGPFF. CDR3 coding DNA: TGCGCCAGCAGCCAAGGGGGACTAGGGCCGTTCTTC.

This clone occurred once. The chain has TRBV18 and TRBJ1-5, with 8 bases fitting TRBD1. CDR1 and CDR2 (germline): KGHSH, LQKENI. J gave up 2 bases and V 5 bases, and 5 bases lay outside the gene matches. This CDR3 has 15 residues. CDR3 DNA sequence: TGTGCCAGCTCAATGGACAGGGTAGGCAATCAGCCCCAGCATTTT. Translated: CASSMDRVGNQPQHF.

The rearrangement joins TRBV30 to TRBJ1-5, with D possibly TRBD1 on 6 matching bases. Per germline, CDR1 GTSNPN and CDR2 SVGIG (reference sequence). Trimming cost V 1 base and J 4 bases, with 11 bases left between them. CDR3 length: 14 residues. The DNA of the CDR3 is TGTGCCTGGAGTGCGCAAAGGGGGAATCAGCCCCAGCATTTT. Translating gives CAWSAQRGNQPQHF.

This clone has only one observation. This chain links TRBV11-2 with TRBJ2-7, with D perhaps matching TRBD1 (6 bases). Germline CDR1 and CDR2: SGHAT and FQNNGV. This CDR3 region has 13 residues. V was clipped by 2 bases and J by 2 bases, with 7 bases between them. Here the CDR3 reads CASSLQGPYEQYF. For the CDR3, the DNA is TGTGCCAGCAGCTTACAGGGGCCCTACGAGCAGTACTTC.

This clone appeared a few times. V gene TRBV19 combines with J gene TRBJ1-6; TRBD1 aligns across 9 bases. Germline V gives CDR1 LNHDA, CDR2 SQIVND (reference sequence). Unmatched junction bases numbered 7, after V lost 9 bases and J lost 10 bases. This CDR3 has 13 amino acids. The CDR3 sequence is CASSRDRDSPLHF. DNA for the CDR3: TGTGCCAGCTCCCGGGACAGGGACTCACCCCTCCACTTT.